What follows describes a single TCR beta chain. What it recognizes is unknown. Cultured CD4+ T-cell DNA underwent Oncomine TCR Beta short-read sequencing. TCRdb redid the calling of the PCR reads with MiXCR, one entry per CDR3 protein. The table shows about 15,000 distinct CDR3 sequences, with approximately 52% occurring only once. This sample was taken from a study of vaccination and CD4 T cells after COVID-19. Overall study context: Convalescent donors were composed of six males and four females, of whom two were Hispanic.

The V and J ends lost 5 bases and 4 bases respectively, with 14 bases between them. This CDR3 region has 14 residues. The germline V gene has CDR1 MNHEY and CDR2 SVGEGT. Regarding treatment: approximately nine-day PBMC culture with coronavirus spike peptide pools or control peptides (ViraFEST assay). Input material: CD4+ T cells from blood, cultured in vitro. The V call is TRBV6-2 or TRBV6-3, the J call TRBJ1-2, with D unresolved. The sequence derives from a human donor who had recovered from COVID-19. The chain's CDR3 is CASSRRTDFYGYTF. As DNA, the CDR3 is TGTGCCAGCAGTAGGAGGACGGACTTCTATGGCTACACCTTC.